These T cell receptor beta chains were read from a single sample in a study of T cells in Graves' hyperthyroidism and ophthalmopathy. TCRdb called the multiplex PCR reads again in MiXCR, with one record for every CDR3 protein. Counted here are about 300,000 distinct CDR3 sequences, roughly an eighth occurring once; the ten biggest clones make up 7% to 9.5%. What was sequenced was blood. These TCRs come from a woman in her thirties or forties with Graves' hyperthyroidism. CDR3s include the opening cysteine and the closing phenylalanine or tryptophan. D genes are given only for firm matches. Rows give clone size only sometimes, using once, few, many, or a class for an expanded clone.

J gene: TRBJ1-5
D gene: TRBD1
clone size: many
V gene: TRBV7-9
CDR3 protein: CASTLWTGTGRNQPQHF
CDR3 DNA: TGTGCCAGCACCTTATGGACCGGGACAGGCCGGAATCAGCCCCAGCATTTT

J gene: TRBJ2-5
D gene: -
clone size: many
V gene: TRBV20-1
CDR3 protein: CSAKRGAGLGETQYF
CDR3 DNA: TGCAGTGCCAAGCGAGGAGCGGGCCTGGGAGAGACCCAGTACTTC

J gene: TRBJ1-1
D gene: -
clone size: many
V gene: TRBV2
CDR3 protein: CASSEQGQKDTEAFF
CDR3 DNA: TGTGCCAGCAGTGAGCAGGGGCAGAAGGACACTGAAGCTTTCTTT

J gene: TRBJ1-3
D gene: -
clone size: few
V gene: TRBV5-1
CDR3 protein: CASSSRTVDAGNTIYF
CDR3 DNA: TGCGCCAGCAGCTCTAGGACAGTCGACGCTGGAAACACCATATATTTT

J gene: TRBJ2-3
D gene: TRBD2
clone size: many
V gene: TRBV27
CDR3 protein: CASSGRGPDTQYF
CDR3 DNA: TGTGCCAGCAGTGGGAGGGGCCCAGATACGCAGTATTTT

J gene: TRBJ2-7
D gene: -
clone size: -
V gene: TRBV3-1
CDR3 protein: CARSQDVREQYF
CDR3 DNA: TGTGCCAGGAGCCAAGATGTCCGGGAGCAGTACTTC

J gene: TRBJ2-3
D gene: TRBD2
clone size: many
V gene: TRBV7-8
CDR3 protein: CASTQRVPSGGTSTDTQYF
CDR3 DNA: TGTGCCAGCACCCAACGGGTCCCTAGCGGGGGGACTAGCACAGATACGCAGTATTTT

J gene: TRBJ2-3
D gene: TRBD2
clone size: few
V gene: TRBV29-1
CDR3 protein: CSVKGTSGPTDTQYF
CDR3 DNA: TGCAGCGTGAAAGGGACTAGCGGTCCCACAGATACGCAGTATTTT

J gene: TRBJ2-3
D gene: -
clone size: -
V gene: TRBV6-5
CDR3 protein: CASSYSGTGDAQYF
CDR3 DNA: TGTGCCAGCAGTTACTCAGGAACCGGCGATGCGCAGTATTTT

J gene: TRBJ2-1
D gene: TRBD2
clone size: many
V gene: TRBV27
CDR3 protein: CASRRGGRRYNEQFF
CDR3 DNA: TGTGCCAGCAGGAGGGGCGGGAGAAGGTACAATGAGCAGTTCTTC

J gene: TRBJ1-2
D gene: -
clone size: -
V gene: TRBV2
CDR3 protein: CASSVDGANYGYTF
CDR3 DNA: TGTGCCAGCAGCGTGGACGGGGCCAACTATGGTTACACCTTC

J gene: TRBJ2-3
D gene: -
clone size: -
V gene: TRBV20-1
CDR3 protein: CSAPGLAGTDTQYF
CDR3 DNA: TGCAGCGCCCCCGGGCTAGCTGGCACAGATACGCAGTATTTT

J gene: TRBJ1-1
D gene: -
clone size: few
V gene: TRBV19
CDR3 protein: CASGLRAEAFF
CDR3 DNA: TGTGCCAGTGGTCTAAGGGCTGAAGCTTTCTTT

J gene: TRBJ2-1
D gene: TRBD2
clone size: many
V gene: TRBV5-5
CDR3 protein: CASISYSGRAPSSYNEQFF
CDR3 DNA: TGTGCCAGCATCTCTTATAGCGGGAGGGCCCCTAGCTCCTACAATGAGCAGTTCTTC

J gene: TRBJ2-7
D gene: -
clone size: few
V gene: TRBV6-1
CDR3 protein: CASRSDDYEQYF
CDR3 DNA: TGTGCCAGCAGATCCGACGACTACGAGCAGTACTTC

J gene: TRBJ1-5
D gene: TRBD1
clone size: -
V gene: TRBV28
CDR3 protein: CASSGGQGVGQPQHF
CDR3 DNA: TGTGCCAGCAGTGGGGGACAGGGGGTAGGACAGCCCCAGCATTTT

J gene: TRBJ2-1
D gene: -
clone size: many
V gene: TRBV3-1
CDR3 protein: CASSPGVSGEQFF
CDR3 DNA: TGTGCCAGCAGCCCCGGAGTGAGCGGTGAGCAGTTCTTC

J gene: TRBJ1-1
D gene: -
clone size: few
V gene: TRBV10-3
CDR3 protein: CAISEGRVAGAFF
CDR3 DNA: TGTGCCATCAGTGAGGGGAGGGTCGCGGGAGCTTTCTTT

J gene: TRBJ2-7
D gene: TRBD1
clone size: few
V gene: TRBV12-3/TRBV12-4
CDR3 protein: CASSVYGQGGEQYF
CDR3 DNA: TGTGCCAGCAGTGTCTATGGACAGGGCGGCGAGCAGTACTTC

J gene: TRBJ1-2
D gene: -
clone size: once
V gene: TRBV25-1
CDR3 protein: CASSDLAGTNYGYTF
CDR3 DNA: TGTGCCAGCAGTGATCTGGCGGGGACTAACTATGGCTACACCTTC

J gene: TRBJ1-1
D gene: TRBD1
clone size: -
V gene: TRBV2
CDR3 protein: CARDRGHTEAFF
CDR3 DNA: TGTGCCAGAGACAGGGGGCACACTGAAGCTTTCTTT

J gene: TRBJ1-5
D gene: -
clone size: many
V gene: TRBV27
CDR3 protein: CASSLWQGNQPQHF
CDR3 DNA: TGTGCCAGCAGTTTATGGCAGGGCAATCAGCCCCAGCATTTT

J gene: TRBJ2-5
D gene: -
clone size: many
V gene: TRBV24-1
CDR3 protein: CATMGVSGETQYF
CDR3 DNA: TGTGCCACGATGGGGGTATCTGGCGAGACCCAGTACTTC

J gene: TRBJ1-6
D gene: -
clone size: many
V gene: TRBV27
CDR3 protein: CASRQMDRASPLHF
CDR3 DNA: TGTGCCAGCCGCCAAATGGATCGTGCTTCACCCCTCCACTTT